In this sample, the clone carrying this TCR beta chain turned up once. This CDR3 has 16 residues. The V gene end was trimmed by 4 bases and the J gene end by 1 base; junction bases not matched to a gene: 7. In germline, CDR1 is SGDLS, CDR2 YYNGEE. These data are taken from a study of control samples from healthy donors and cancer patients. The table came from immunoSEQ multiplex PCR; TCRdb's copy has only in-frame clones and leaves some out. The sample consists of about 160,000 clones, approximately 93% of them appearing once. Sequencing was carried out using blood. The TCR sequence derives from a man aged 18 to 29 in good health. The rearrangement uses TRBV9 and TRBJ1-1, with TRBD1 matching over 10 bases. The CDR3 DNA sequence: TGTGCCAGCAGCCCAGGGACAGGGGACGGGAACACTGAAGCTTTCTTT. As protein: CASSPGTGDGNTEAFF.